A single sample is the source of the 20 T cell receptor beta chains below, sequenced in a study of early T cells in non-severe SARS-CoV-2 infection. TCRdb re-called the 5' RACE reads with MiXCR, one entry per CDR3 protein. The data hold tens of thousands of distinct CDR3 sequences, with around 15% observed a single time. Sequencing input: whole blood. The source of these receptors is an adult who was a healthcare worker with PCR-confirmed SARS-CoV-2 infection or an uninfected control (not recorded which).

This clonotype was counted between two and nine times. This sequence joins TRBV12-3 or TRBV12-4 and TRBJ2-1; TRBD1 agrees at 10 bases. The V gene end was trimmed by 6 bases and the J gene end by 9 bases; junction bases not matched to a gene: 8. This CDR3 spans 14 amino acids. This CDR3 is CASRRQGAQGEQFF. The CDR3 coding sequence is TGTGCCAGCAGGAGACAGGGGGCGCAGGGTGAGCAGTTCTTC.

This clonotype was seen at least ten times. In DNA form, the CDR3 reads TGCAGCGTTAAGGGGAGACAGGGTCCGGACGAGCAGTACTTC. Protein sequence: CSVKGRQGPDEQYF. The J gene is TRBJ2-7, the V gene TRBV29-1; 7 nucleotides line up with TRBD1. Germline V gene lookup returns CDR1 SQVTM and CDR2 ANQGSEA. The CDR3 is 14 residues long. V gave up 5 bases and J gave up 5 bases; unmatched junction bases: 12.

A few counts support this clonotype. The V and J genes are TRBV2 and TRBJ1-6; D unresolved. The CDR3 has 16 residues. Trimming removed 2 bases from V and 5 bases from J, with 13 bases in between. Germline V gene lookup returns CDR1 SNHLY and CDR2 FYNNEI. CDR3: CASSESPPGNNSPLHF. CDR3 sequence (DNA): TGTGCCAGCAGTGAAAGCCCTCCTGGCAATAATTCACCCCTCCACTTT.

In this sample, this clonotype turned up a few times. The chain couples TRBV2 to TRBJ1-2; D may be TRBD1 (5 bases). CDR1 is SNHLY, CDR2 FYNNEI, per germline. CDR3 length: 14 residues. V was trimmed by 4 bases and J by 2 bases, leaving 11 bases between them. The CDR3 spells CASSVAGTNYGYTF. The CDR3 DNA sequence: TGTGCCAGCAGTGTCGCAGGGACCAACTATGGCTACACCTTC.

The rearrangement links TRBV7-2 to TRBJ2-2, with D unresolved. From germline, CDR1 is SGHTA and CDR2 FQGNSA. The CDR3 is 14 amino acids. V lost 1 base, J lost 1 base, and 4 bases lay in between. The CDR3, as DNA: TGTGCCAGCAGCTTAGTGGGGAACACCGGGGAGCTGTTTTTT. This gives the protein CASSLVGNTGELFF. Combining the CDR3 with reference TRBV7-2 and TRBJ2-2 gives the whole variable domain GAGVSQSPSNKVTEKGKDVELRCDPISGHTALYWYRQSLGQGLEFLIYFQGNSAPDKSGLPSDRFSAERTGGSVSTLTIQRTQQEDSAVYLCASSLVGNTGELFFGEGSRLTVL.

The J gene is TRBJ2-1, the V gene TRBV28; 9 nucleotides agree with TRBD2. V shed 3 bases, J shed 8 bases, and the junction held 8 bases outside the gene matches. Germline CDR1 MDHEN, CDR2 SYDVKM. This CDR3 has 15 amino acids. CDR3 bases: TGTGCCAGCAGTTTTGGCGGGGGGGCCCGCCATGAGCAGTTCTTC. This codes for CASSFGGGARHEQFF.

The chain joins TRBV12-3 or TRBV12-4 to TRBJ1-2; no firm D call. V was trimmed by 7 bases and J by 4 bases, leaving 13 bases between them. This CDR3 is 13 amino acids long. The DNA for the CDR3 is TGTGCCAGCACTGAGACACCTGGCTATGGCTACACCTTC. Translating gives CASTETPGYGYTF.

This clonotype has more than one count but fewer than ten. The V and J genes are TRBV7-9 and TRBJ1-2; the match to TRBD1 covers 7 bases. Germline V CDR1 and CDR2: SEHNR, FQNEAQ (reference sequence). This CDR3 comprises 16 residues. V trimming: 6 bases; J trimming: 4 bases; junction bases outside the gene matches: 14. This CDR3 is CASSQSAVRDSYGYTF. CDR3 DNA sequence: TGTGCCAGCAGTCAAAGCGCGGTTCGGGACAGCTATGGCTACACCTTC.

This clonotype was observed a handful of times. The V and J genes are TRBV11-2 and TRBJ1-4; no clear D. The CDR3 has 18 amino acids. V dropped 2 bases and J dropped 0 bases, with 16 bases sitting between them. CDR1 is SGHAT and CDR2 is FQNNGV in the germline V gene. The CDR3 spells CASSLLREQIATNEKLFF. DNA of the CDR3: TGTGCCAGCAGCTTACTCCGGGAGCAAATTGCAACTAATGAAAAACTGTTTTTT.

This clonotype was observed many times. The chain has TRBV20-1 and TRBJ2-7; 7 bases are a match to TRBD1. V shed 6 bases, J shed 5 bases, and the junction held 10 bases outside the gene matches. The CDR3 has 13 residues. Germline V gene sequence: CDR1 DFQATT, CDR2 SNEGSKA (reference sequence). CDR3 DNA: TGCAGTGCGATTGAAGGGGGCAGGAACGAGCAGTACTTC. Protein: CSAIEGGRNEQYF.

This clonotype was counted a few times. This sequence joins TRBV5-8 and TRBJ1-4; D unresolved. Germline-derived CDR1 and CDR2 are SGHTS and YDEGEE. Trimming removed 0 bases at V and 3 bases at J, with 6 bases between. The CDR3 covers 14 residues. The CDR3 is CASSLGQSNEKLFF. The CDR3 DNA follows: TGTGCCAGCAGCTTGGGGCAGTCTAATGAAAAACTGTTTTTT.

The chain uses TRBV5-1 and TRBJ1-1; no firm D call. The CDR3 is made up of 13 amino acids. V lost 3 bases and J lost 6, with 12 bases in between. Germline V lookup: CDR1 SGHRS, CDR2 YFSETQ. The CDR3 region has the DNA TGCGCCAGCAGCTCCTCGGACGGATCTGAAGCTTTCTTT. This encodes CASSSSDGSEAFF.

The chain combines TRBV9 with TRBJ1-6; D is unresolved. Germline CDR1 SGDLS, CDR2 YYNGEE. V lost 7 bases and J lost 8, with 10 bases in between. The CDR3 spans 12 residues. CDR3 nucleotide sequence: TGTGCCAGCTCGGGGTGGGATTCACCCCTCCACTTT. As protein: CASSGWDSPLHF. Combining the CDR3 with reference TRBV9 and TRBJ1-6 gives the whole variable domain DSGVTQTPKHLITATGQRVTLRCSPRSGDLSVYWYQQSLDQGLQFLIQYYNGEERAKGNILERFSAQQFPDLHSELNLSSLELGDSALYFCASSGWDSPLHFGNGTRLTVT.

This chain connects TRBV15 to TRBJ2-1; TRBD1 is a possible D gene (5 bases). The length of the CDR3 is 11 residues. Germline-derived CDR1 and CDR2 are LNHNV and YYDKDF (reference sequence). Trimming took 5 bases from V and 10 from J, leaving 9 bases between them. CDR3 loop: CATSRNREQFF. In nucleotides, the CDR3 is TGTGCCACCAGCCGAAACAGGGAGCAGTTCTTC.

This clonotype was seen many times. The CDR3 region is CASRNRAQVNTEAFF. The CDR3 DNA is TGTGCCAGCAGAAACCGGGCCCAGGTGAACACTGAAGCTTTCTTT. The chain combines TRBV27 with TRBJ1-1, with D hard to call. The CDR3 loop spans 15 amino acids. CDR1 is MNHEY and CDR2 is SMNVEV in the germline V gene (reference sequence). V shed 6 bases and J shed 0 bases, with 14 bases lying between them.

The rearrangement links TRBV7-2 to TRBJ1-1; D ambiguous. The length of the CDR3 is 14 residues. Germline V lookup: CDR1 SGHTA, CDR2 FQGNSA. The V and J ends lost 3 bases and 1 base respectively, with 9 bases between them. CDR3 protein: CASSFHSSNTEAFF. CDR3 DNA: TGTGCCAGCAGCTTTCACAGCTCGAACACTGAAGCTTTCTTT. The variable domain in full, completed from reference TRBV7-2 and TRBJ1-1, reads GAGVSQSPSNKVTEKGKDVELRCDPISGHTALYWYRQSLGQGLEFLIYFQGNSAPDKSGLPSDRFSAERTGGSVSTLTIQRTQQEDSAVYLCASSFHSSNTEAFFGQGTRLTVV.

The chain has TRBV10-2 and TRBJ2-7, with TRBD1 matching over 7 bases. V lost 6 bases to trimming and J lost 0 bases; unmatched junction nucleotides: 5. CDR3 size: 14 residues. Germline assignment: CDR1 WSHSY and CDR2 SAAADI. The CDR3 bases are TGCGCCAGCAGGTCGACAGGGACCTCCTACGAGCAGTACTTC. Translating gives CASRSTGTSYEQYF.

This clonotype has only a few counts. V gene TRBV7-3 combines with J gene TRBJ1-6; the D gene is possibly TRBD1 (6 bases). Trimming left V 4 bases short and J 9 bases short, with 19 bases between. Germline assignment: CDR1 SGHTA and CDR2 FQGTGA. This CDR3 is built from 16 residues. The CDR3 DNA sequence: TGTGCCAGCAGCTCAGGAGTCCGGACAGCAGCTTCACCCCTCCACTTT. Its translation is CASSSGVRTAASPLHF.

This clonotype was picked up a small number of times. The rearrangement links TRBV5-6 to TRBJ1-6, with a weak D call TRBD1 (5 bases). The CDR3 has 17 amino acids. CDR1 is SGHDT, CDR2 YYEEEE, per germline. The V gene lost 4 bases and the J gene lost 4 bases, with 18 bases spanning the gap. The CDR3 reads CASSRTLTQGYNSPLHF. CDR3 DNA sequence: TGTGCCAGCAGCCGAACTCTGACGCAGGGTTATAATTCACCCCTCCACTTT.

This clonotype has a handful of counts. The chain recombines TRBV5-6 with TRBJ1-2; D is undetermined. The CDR3 contains 11 residues. V was cut by 0 bases and J by 7 bases, with 4 bases left in between. Germline loops: CDR1 SGHDT, CDR2 YYEEEE. The CDR3 spells CASSLAGGYTF. The CDR3 nucleotides read TGTGCCAGCAGCTTGGCAGGTGGCTACACCTTC. The variable domain in full, completed from reference TRBV5-6 and TRBJ1-2, reads DAGVTQSPTHLIKTRGQQVTLRCSPKSGHDTVSWYQQALGQGPQFIFQYYEEEERQRGNFPDRFSGHQFPNYSSELNVNALLLGDSALYLCASSLAGGYTFGSGTRLTVV.